The 5 T cell receptor beta chains in this list originate from one sample, sequenced in a study of vaccination and CD4 T cells after COVID-19. Sequencing of the DNA from cultured CD4+ T cells was carried out with the Oncomine TCR Beta short-read assay. TCRdb reprocessed the PCR reads with MiXCR, giving one entry per CDR3 protein. The sample contains 15,000 to 20,000 distinct CDR3 sequences, about three fifths of which appear only once. Treatment defined: approximately 11-day PBMC culture with coronavirus spike peptide pools or control peptides (ViraFEST assay). Antigens of these TCRs are unknown. Sample: CD4+ T cells from blood, cultured in vitro. The receptor set was obtained from a human donor who had recovered from COVID-19.

This clonotype turned up a few times. The CDR3 is CASNPTGRGYTF. The CDR3 DNA reads as TGTGCCAGCAACCCGACAGGGAGAGGCTACACCTTC. V and J are TRBV7-2 and TRBJ1-2; 7 nucleotides align to TRBD1. Germline V gene data show CDR1 as SGHTA and CDR2 as FQGNSA. Trimming cost V 7 bases and J 8 bases; bases outside gene matches: 7. The CDR3 contains 12 residues. Based on the CDR3 plus reference TRBV7-2 and TRBJ1-2, the full variable domain is GAGVSQSPSNKVTEKGKDVELRCDPISGHTALYWYRQSLGQGLEFLIYFQGNSAPDKSGLPSDRFSAERTGGSVSTLTIQRTQQEDSAVYLCASNPTGRGYTFGSGTRLTVV.

This chain joins TRBV18 and TRBJ1-5; TRBD1 matches at 10 bases. This CDR3 is 15 amino acids long. The V gene's germline CDR1 is KGHSH and CDR2 LQKENI. The ends lost 3 bases at V and 7 bases at J; junction bases unmatched: 6. In DNA, the CDR3 is TGTGCCAGCTCACCGGGACAGGGGACTGGGCAGCCCCAGCATTTT. Translation: CASSPGQGTGQPQHF.

This chain joins TRBV10-1 and TRBJ2-1, with TRBD2 as a possible D gene (6 bases). Looked up from germline, CDR1 is WNHNN and CDR2 is SYGVQD (reference sequence). The CDR3 runs 15 residues. Trimming removed 0 bases at V and 5 bases at J, with 11 bases between. CDR3 nucleotide sequence: TGCGCCAGCAGTGAGTCTCGGGGAGGCCACAATGAGCAGTTCTTC. Protein product: CASSESRGGHNEQFF.

This clonotype has a handful of counts. The rearrangement links TRBV11-3 to TRBJ2-2; D is uncertain. Germline loops: CDR1 SGHNT, CDR2 YENEEA. CDR3 length: 16 residues. Trimming took off 5 bases at V and 2 bases at J, with 15 bases between the two ends. This chain's CDR3 is CASSQPVVRNTGELFF. The DNA for the CDR3 is TGTGCCAGCAGCCAGCCGGTAGTCCGAAACACCGGGGAGCTGTTTTTT.

V is TRBV19 and J is TRBJ1-5; the D gene is possibly TRBD1 (5 bases). Trimming left V 6 bases short and J 0 bases short, with 12 bases between. Looked up from germline, CDR1 is LNHDA and CDR2 is SQIVND (reference sequence). The CDR3 totals 15 residues. The CDR3, as DNA: TGTGCCAGTAGCCCGACAGCCGTTAGCAATCAGCCCCAGCATTTT. This codes for CASSPTAVSNQPQHF.